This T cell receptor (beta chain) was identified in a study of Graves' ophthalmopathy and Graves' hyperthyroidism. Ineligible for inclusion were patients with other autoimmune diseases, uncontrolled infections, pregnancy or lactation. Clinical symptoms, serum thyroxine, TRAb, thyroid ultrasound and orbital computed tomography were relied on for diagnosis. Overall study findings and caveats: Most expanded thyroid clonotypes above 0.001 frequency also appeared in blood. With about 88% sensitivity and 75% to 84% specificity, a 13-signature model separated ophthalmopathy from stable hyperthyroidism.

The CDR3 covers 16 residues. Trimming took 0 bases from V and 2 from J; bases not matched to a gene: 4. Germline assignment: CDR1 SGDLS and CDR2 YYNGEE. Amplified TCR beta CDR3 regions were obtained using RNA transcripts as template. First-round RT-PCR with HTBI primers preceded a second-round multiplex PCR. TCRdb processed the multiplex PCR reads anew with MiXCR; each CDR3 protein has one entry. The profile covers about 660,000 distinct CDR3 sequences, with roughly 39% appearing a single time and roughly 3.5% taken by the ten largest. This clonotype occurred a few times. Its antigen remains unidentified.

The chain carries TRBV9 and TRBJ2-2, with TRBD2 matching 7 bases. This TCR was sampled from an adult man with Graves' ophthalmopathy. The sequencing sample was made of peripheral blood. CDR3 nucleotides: TGTGCCAGCAGCGTAGGACTAGCCATAAACACCGGGGAGCTGTTTTTT. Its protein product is CASSVGLAINTGELFF.